This TCR beta chain was found in a study of CD8 T cells in ankylosing spondylitis. Study-wide results and limits: Reports say disease-linked clones showed up significantly more in matched ankylosing spondylitis synovial fluid. Peripheral blood held disease-linked clones only at relatively low frequency, and these were CD8+.

V trimming: 6 bases; J trimming: 6 bases; junction bases outside the gene matches: 6. The V gene's germline CDR1 is LGHNA and CDR2 YSLEER. There are 15 residues in the CDR3. TCRdb called the 5' RACE reads again in MiXCR, with one record for every CDR3 protein. Among about 130,000 distinct CDR3 sequences listed, approximately 7.4% were seen once. At least ten counts were recorded for this clonotype. Its antigen is not known. Sequencing was done on a sample of blood, either unsorted or a sorted T cell fraction (not recorded which). The chain carries TRBV4-3 and TRBJ2-2, with TRBD1 matching over 11 bases. The receptor comes from a female donor with ankylosing spondylitis or in good health (not recorded which). The CDR3 is CASRLGTGGAGELFF. In nucleotides, the CDR3 is TGCGCCAGCAGATTAGGGACAGGGGGGGCCGGGGAGCTGTTTTTT.